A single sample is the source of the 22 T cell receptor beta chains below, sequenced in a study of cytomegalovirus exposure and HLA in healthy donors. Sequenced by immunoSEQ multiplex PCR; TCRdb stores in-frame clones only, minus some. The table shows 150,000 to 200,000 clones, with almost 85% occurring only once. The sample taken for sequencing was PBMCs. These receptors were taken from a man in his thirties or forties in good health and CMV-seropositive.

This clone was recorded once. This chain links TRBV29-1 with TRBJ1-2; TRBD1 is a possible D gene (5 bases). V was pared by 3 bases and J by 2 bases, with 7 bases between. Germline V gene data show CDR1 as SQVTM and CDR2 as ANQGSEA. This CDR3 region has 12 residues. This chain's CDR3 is CSVDRANYGYTF. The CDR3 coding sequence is TGCAGCGTTGACAGGGCCAACTATGGCTACACCTTC.

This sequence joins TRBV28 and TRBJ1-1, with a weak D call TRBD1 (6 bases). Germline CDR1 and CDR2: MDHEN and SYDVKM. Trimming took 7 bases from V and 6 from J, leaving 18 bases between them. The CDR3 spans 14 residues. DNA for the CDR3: TGTGCCAGCACCACAACTGGGGGGGCCCCTGAAGCTTTCTTT. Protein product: CASTTTGGAPEAFF.

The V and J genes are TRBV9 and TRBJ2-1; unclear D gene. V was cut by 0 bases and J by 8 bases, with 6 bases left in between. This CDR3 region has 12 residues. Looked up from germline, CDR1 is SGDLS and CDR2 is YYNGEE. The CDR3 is CASSVVGDEQFF. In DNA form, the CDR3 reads TGTGCCAGCAGCGTAGTTGGAGATGAGCAGTTCTTC.

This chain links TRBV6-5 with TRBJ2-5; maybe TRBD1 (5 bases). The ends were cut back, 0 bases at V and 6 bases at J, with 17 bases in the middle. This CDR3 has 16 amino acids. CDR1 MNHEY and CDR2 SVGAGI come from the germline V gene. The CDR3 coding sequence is TGTGCCAGCAGTTACTCAGGGGCAGGGCAGAAAAAGACCCAGTACTTC. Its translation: CASSYSGAGQKKTQYF.

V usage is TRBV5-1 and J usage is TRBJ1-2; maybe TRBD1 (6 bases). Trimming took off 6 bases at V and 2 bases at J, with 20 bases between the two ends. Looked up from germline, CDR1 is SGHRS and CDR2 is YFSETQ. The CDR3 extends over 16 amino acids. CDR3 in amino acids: CASKRWTEELNYGYTF. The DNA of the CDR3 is TGCGCCAGCAAGCGATGGACAGAAGAGCTGAACTATGGCTACACCTTC. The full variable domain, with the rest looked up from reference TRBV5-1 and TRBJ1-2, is KAGVTQTPRYLIKTRGQQVTLSCSPISGHRSVSWYQQTPGQGLQFLFEYFSETQRNKGNFPGRFSGRQFSNSRSEMNVSTLELGDSALYLCASKRWTEELNYGYTFGSGTRLTVV.

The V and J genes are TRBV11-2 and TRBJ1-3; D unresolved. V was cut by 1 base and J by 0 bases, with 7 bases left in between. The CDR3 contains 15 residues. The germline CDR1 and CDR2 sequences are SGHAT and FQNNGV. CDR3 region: CASSLVRVSGNTIYF. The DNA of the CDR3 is TGTGCCAGCAGCTTAGTGAGGGTCTCTGGAAACACCATATATTTT.

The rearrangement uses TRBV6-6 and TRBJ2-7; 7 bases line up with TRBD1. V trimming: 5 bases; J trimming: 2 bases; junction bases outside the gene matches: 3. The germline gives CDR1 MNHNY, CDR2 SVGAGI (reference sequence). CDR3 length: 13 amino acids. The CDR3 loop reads CASSPGTAYEQYF. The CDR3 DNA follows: TGTGCCAGCAGTCCGGGGACAGCCTACGAGCAGTACTTC.

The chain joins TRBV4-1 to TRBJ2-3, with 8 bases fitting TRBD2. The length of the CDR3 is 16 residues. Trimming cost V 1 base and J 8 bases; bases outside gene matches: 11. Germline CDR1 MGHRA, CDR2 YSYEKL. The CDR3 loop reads CASSQVGSGAEGTQYF. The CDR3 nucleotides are TGCGCCAGCAGCCAAGTGGGTAGCGGGGCCGAGGGTACGCAGTATTTT.

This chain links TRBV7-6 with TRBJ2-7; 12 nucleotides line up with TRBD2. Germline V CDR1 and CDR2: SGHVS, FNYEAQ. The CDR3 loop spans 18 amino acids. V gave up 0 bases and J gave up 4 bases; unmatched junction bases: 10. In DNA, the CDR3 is TGTGCCAGCAGCTTAGCGCCACTAGCGGGGGGTCATGCATACGAGCAGTACTTC. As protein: CASSLAPLAGGHAYEQYF.

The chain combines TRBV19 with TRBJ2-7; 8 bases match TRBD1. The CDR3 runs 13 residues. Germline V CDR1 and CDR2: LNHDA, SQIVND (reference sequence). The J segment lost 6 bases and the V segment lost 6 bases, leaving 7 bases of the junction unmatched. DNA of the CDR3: TGTGCCAGTAGCAAGGACAGGGCCGCCGAGCAGTACTTC. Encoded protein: CASSKDRAAEQYF.

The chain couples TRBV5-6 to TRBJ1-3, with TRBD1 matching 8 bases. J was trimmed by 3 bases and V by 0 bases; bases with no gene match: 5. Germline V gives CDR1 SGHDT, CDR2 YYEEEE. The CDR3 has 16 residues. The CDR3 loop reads CASSLEPGGFGNTIYF. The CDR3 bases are TGTGCCAGCAGCTTGGAGCCAGGGGGCTTTGGAAACACCATATATTTT.

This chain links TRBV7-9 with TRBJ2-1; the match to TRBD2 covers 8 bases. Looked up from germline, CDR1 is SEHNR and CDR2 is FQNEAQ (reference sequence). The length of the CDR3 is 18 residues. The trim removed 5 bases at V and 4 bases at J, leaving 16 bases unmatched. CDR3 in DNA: TGTGCCAGCAGCGTTTCAGCGGGAGAGCACTCGTCTTACAATGAGCAGTTCTTC. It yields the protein CASSVSAGEHSSYNEQFF.

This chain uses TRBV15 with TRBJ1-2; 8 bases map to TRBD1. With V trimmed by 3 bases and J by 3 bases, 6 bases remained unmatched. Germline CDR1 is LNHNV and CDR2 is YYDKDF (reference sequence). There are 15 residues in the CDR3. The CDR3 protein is CATSSTGGTYYGYTF. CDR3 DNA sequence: TGTGCCACCAGCAGTACAGGGGGAACTTACTATGGCTACACCTTC.

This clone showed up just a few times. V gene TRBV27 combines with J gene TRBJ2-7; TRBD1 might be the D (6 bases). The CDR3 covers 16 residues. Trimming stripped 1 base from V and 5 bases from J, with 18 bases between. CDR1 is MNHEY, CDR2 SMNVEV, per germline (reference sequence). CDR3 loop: CASSLFLPTGIHEQYF. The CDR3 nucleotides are TGTGCCAGCAGTTTATTCCTCCCCACAGGGATTCACGAGCAGTACTTC.

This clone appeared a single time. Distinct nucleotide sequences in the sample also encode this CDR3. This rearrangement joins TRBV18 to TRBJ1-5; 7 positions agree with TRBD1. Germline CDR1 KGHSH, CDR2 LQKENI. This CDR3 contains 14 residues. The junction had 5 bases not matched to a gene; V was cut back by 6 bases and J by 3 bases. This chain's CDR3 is CASSPGQNNQPQHF. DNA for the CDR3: TGTGCCAGCTCGCCGGGACAGAACAATCAGCCCCAGCATTTT.

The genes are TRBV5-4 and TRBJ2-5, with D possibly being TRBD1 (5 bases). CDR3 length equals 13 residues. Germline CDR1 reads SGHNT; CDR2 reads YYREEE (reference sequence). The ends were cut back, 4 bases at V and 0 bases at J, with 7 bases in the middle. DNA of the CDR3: TGTGCCAGCAGCCCGACAGACCAAGAGACCCAGTACTTC. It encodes CASSPTDQETQYF.

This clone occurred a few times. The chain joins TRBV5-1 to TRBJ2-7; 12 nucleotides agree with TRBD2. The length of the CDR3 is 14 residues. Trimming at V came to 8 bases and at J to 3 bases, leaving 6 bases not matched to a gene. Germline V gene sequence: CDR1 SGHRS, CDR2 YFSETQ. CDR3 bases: TGCGCCAGTCGACCGACTAGCGGGAGCTACGAGCAGTACTTC. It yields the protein CASRPTSGSYEQYF.

The CDR3 sequence: CASSPGYNQPQHF. CDR3 coding DNA: TGTGCCAGCAGCCCCGGTTACAATCAGCCCCAGCATTTT. The J gene is TRBJ1-5, the V gene TRBV5-6; no clear D gene. Trimming removed 4 bases at V and 3 bases at J, with 8 bases between. Germline CDR1 SGHDT, CDR2 YYEEEE. The CDR3 contains 13 residues.

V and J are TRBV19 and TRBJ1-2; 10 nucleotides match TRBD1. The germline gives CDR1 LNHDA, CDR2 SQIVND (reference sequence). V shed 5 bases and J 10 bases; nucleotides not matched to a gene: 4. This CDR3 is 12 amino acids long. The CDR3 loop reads CASSWTGGDYTF. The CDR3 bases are TGTGCCAGTAGTTGGACAGGGGGGGACTACACCTTC.

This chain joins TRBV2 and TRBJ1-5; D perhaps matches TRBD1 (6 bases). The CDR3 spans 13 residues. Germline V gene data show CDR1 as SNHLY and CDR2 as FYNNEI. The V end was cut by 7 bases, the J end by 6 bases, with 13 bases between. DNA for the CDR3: TGTGCCAGCATTGGGGGGGCAGGTCAGCCCCAGCATTTT. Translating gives CASIGGAGQPQHF.

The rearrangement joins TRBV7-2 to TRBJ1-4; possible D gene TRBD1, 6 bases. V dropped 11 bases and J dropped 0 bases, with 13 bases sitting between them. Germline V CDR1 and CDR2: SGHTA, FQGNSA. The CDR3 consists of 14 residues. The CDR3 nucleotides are TGTGCCGGGGGGGGCATTGCAACTAATGAAAAACTGTTTTTT. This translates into CAGGGIATNEKLFF.

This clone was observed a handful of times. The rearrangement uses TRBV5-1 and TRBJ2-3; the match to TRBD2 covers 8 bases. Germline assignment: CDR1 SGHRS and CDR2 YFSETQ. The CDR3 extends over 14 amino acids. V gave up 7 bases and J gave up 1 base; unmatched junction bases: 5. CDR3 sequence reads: CASLLADGTDTQYF. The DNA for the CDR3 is TGCGCCAGCCTACTAGCGGACGGCACAGATACGCAGTATTTT.